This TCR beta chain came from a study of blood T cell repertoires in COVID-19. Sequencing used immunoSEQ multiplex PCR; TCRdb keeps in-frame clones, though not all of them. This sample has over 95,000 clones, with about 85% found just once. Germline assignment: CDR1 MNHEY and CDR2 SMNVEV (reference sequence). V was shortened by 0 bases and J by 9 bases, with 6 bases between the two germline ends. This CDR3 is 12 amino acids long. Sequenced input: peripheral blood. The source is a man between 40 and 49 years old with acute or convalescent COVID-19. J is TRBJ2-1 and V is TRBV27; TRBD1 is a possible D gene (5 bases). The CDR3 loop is CASSLSGREQFF. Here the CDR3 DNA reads TGTGCCAGCAGTTTATCGGGGCGTGAGCAGTTCTTC.